This is a list of T cell receptor beta chains from one sample in a study of cytomegalovirus exposure and HLA in healthy donors. Profiling relied on immunoSEQ multiplex PCR, and the TCRdb table lists in-frame clones only, not all of them. The sample gives roughly 110,000 clones, about 77% of which show up once; about 5% is in the top ten. The sample was PBMCs. These receptors were taken from a woman aged 25 to 39 in good health and CMV-seropositive. CDR3s include the opening cysteine and the closing phenylalanine or tryptophan. A D gene is named only where the DNA matches it firmly. Clone size, where shown, is once, few, many, or a class for clones that have expanded.

size,D,J,V,CDR3,DNA
-,-,TRBJ1-1,TRBV2,CASSEAEWAFF,TGTGCCAGCAGTGAAGCGGAGTGGGCTTTCTTT
-,TRBD1,TRBJ2-7,TRBV2,CASRDPGGEQYF,TGTGCCAGCAGAGATCCAGGGGGTGAGCAGTACTTC
few,-,TRBJ1-1,TRBV10-3,CAISAAVMNTEAFF,TGTGCCATCAGTGCAGCGGTGATGAACACTGAAGCTTTCTTT
-,-,TRBJ2-7,TRBV27,CASSYTTAAYEQYF,TGTGCCAGCAGTTACACGACAGCCGCCTACGAGCAGTACTTC
-,-,TRBJ1-4,TRBV7-8,CAGGQGSNEKLFF,TGTGCCGGGGGTCAGGGGTCTAATGAAAAACTGTTTTTT
-,TRBD2,TRBJ2-4,TRBV5-1,CASSLARSGGKNIQYF,TGCGCCAGCAGCTTGGCCCGTAGCGGGGGCAAAAACATTCAGTACTTC
once,TRBD1,TRBJ2-4,TRBV5-1,CASSENGQGGIQYF,TGCGCCAGCAGCGAGAATGGACAGGGAGGCATTCAGTACTTC
-,TRBD1,TRBJ2-2,TRBV6-4,CASSDVGTGMSGELFF,TGTGCCAGCAGTGACGTAGGGACAGGCATGTCCGGGGAGCTGTTTTTT
-,-,TRBJ1-3,TRBV7-6,CASSLGVGVGNTIYF,TGTGCCAGCAGCTTAGGTGTAGGGGTTGGAAACACCATATATTTT
-,-,TRBJ1-1,TRBV6-6,CATTGEGAFF,TGTGCCACCACGGGCGAGGGAGCTTTCTTT
-,TRBD1,TRBJ2-7,TRBV7-7,CASSLGTEASYEQYF,TGTGCTAGCAGCTTAGGGACAGAAGCCTCCTACGAGCAGTACTTC
-,-,TRBJ1-1,TRBV6-1,CASSERWGPGIAFF,TGTGCCAGCAGTGAACGGTGGGGCCCTGGGATAGCTTTCTTT
-,-,TRBJ1-2,TRBV30,CAWSAIEVQGYTF,TGTGCCTGGAGTGCGATTGAGGTGCAGGGCTACACCTTC
-,TRBD1,TRBJ1-2,TRBV27,CASSYRGRDGYTF,TGTGCCAGCAGCTACAGGGGGCGCGATGGCTACACCTTC
few,-,TRBJ2-7,TRBV5-1,CASRAEGYEQYF,TGCGCCAGCAGGGCTGAGGGCTACGAGCAGTACTTC
-,-,TRBJ2-7,TRBV2,CASSLDPSDSYEQYF,TGTGCCAGCAGTTTAGACCCATCGGACTCCTACGAGCAGTACTTC
-,-,TRBJ2-5,TRBV5-4,CASSGGGSWRPQETQYF,TGTGCCAGCAGCGGGGGCGGGTCGTGGCGACCTCAAGAGACCCAGTACTTC
once,-,TRBJ2-1,TRBV29-1,CSVKGGSYNEQFF,TGCAGCGTTAAAGGAGGGTCCTACAATGAGCAGTTCTTC
-,-,TRBJ1-4,TRBV7-9,CASRVDSKLFF,TGTGCCAGCAGGGTGGACAGCAAACTGTTTTTT
-,TRBD2,TRBJ2-7,TRBV4-1,CASSQLNWASGSYEQYF,TGCGCCAGCAGCCAATTAAATTGGGCTAGCGGTTCCTACGAGCAGTACTTC
-,TRBD1,TRBJ1-1,TRBV6-6,CASSPRDRKSTEAFF,TGTGCCAGCAGTCCACGGGACAGAAAGAGCACTGAAGCTTTCTTT
-,-,TRBJ1-1,TRBV6-1,CASSSRETTEAFF,TGTGCCAGCAGTTCGAGGGAAACCACTGAAGCTTTCTTT
-,TRBD1,TRBJ2-7,TRBV5-1,CASSTGQGAVEQYF,TGCGCCAGCAGCACCGGACAGGGGGCTGTCGAGCAGTACTTC
-,-,TRBJ1-6,TRBV5-1,CASSLKPSSYNSPLHF,TGCGCCAGCAGCTTGAAGCCAAGCTCCTATAATTCACCCCTCCACTTT
few,-,TRBJ1-6,TRBV7-3,CASSSSGNSPLHF,TGTGCCAGCAGCTCCTCAGGGAATTCACCCCTCCACTTT
-,-,TRBJ1-2,TRBV28,CASSSSSYGYTF,TGTGCCAGCAGTTCGTCCTCTTATGGCTACACCTTC
-,-,TRBJ2-5,TRBV4-1,CASSQGWAETQYF,TGCGCCAGCAGCCAAGGGTGGGCGGAGACCCAGTACTTC
few,-,TRBJ2-7,TRBV4-1,CASSQPLTSNEQYF,TGCGCCAGCAGCCAGCCCTTGACTAGTAACGAGCAGTACTTC
-,-,TRBJ2-7,TRBV7-9,CASSLGGAAYEQYF,TGTGCCAGCAGCTTAGGAGGAGCTGCCTACGAGCAGTACTTC
few,-,TRBJ1-1,TRBV6-1,CASSEVGLNTEAFF,TGTGCCAGCAGTGAAGTCGGTCTGAACACTGAAGCTTTCTTT
-,-,TRBJ1-5,TRBV30,CAWNPTRGNQPQHF,TGTGCCTGGAACCCGACCAGGGGCAATCAGCCCCAGCATTTT
-,TRBD1,TRBJ2-3,TRBV23-1,CASSQILGAGGALDTQYF,TGCGCCAGCAGTCAAATCTTGGGGGCAGGGGGAGCCCTCGATACGCAGTATTTT
-,-,TRBJ2-7,TRBV7-9,CASRPGHLDEQYF,TGTGCCAGCAGACCGGGACACCTCGACGAGCAGTACTTC
-,-,TRBJ2-1,TRBV7-9,CASSLDDGEYNEQFF,TGTGCCAGCAGCCTTGATGACGGGGAATACAATGAGCAGTTCTTC
-,-,TRBJ1-1,TRBV19,CASRTLKSTEAFF,TGTGCCAGTAGGACTCTGAAGAGCACTGAAGCTTTCTTT
-,-,TRBJ2-6,TRBV19,CASTELGANVLTF,TGTGCCAGTACTGAGCTGGGGGCCAACGTCCTGACTTTC
-,-,TRBJ2-5,TRBV27,CASSFAGGTQYF,TGTGCCAGCAGTTTTGCCGGTGGGACCCAGTACTTC
few,-,TRBJ2-3,TRBV29-1,CSAGSAVLAEGTDTQYF,TGCAGCGCCGGGTCCGCCGTCCTAGCAGAAGGCACAGATACGCAGTATTTT
-,-,TRBJ1-4,TRBV7-6,CASSLAITGGADEKLFF,TGTGCCAGCAGCTTAGCCATCACCGGGGGGGCGGATGAAAAACTGTTTTTT
-,-,TRBJ1-5,TRBV29-1,CSARGGSNQPQHF,TGCAGCGCCCGTGGGGGGAGCAATCAGCCCCAGCATTTT
few,-,TRBJ1-5,TRBV28,CASSSTGYQPQHF,TGTGCCAGCAGTTCCACAGGTTATCAGCCCCAGCATTTT